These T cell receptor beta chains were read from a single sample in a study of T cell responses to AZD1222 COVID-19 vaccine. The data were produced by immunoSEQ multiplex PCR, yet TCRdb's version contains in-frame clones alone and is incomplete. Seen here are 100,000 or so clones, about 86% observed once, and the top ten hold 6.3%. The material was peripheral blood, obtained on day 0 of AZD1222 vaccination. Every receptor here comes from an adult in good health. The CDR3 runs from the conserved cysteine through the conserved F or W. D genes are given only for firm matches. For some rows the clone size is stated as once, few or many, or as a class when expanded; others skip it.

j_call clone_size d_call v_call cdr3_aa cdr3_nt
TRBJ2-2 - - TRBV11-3 CASSYRSNTGELFF TGTGCCAGCAGCTACAGGAGCAACACCGGGGAGCTGTTTTTT
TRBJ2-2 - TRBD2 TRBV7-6 CASSLGGGLPNTGELFF TGTGCCAGCAGCTTAGGCGGGGGACTCCCGAACACCGGGGAGCTGTTTTTT
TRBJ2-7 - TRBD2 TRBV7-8 CASSFGLAAYEQYF TGTGCCAGCAGCTTCGGACTAGCGGCCTACGAGCAGTACTTC
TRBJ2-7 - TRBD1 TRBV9 CASSEGQGSIYEQYF TGTGCCAGCAGCGAGGGACAGGGGAGTATCTACGAGCAGTACTTC
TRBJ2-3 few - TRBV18 CASPFSSVSTDTQYF TGTGCCAGCCCCTTCTCTTCAGTTAGCACAGATACGCAGTATTTT
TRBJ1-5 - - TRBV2 CATSTGSGPGGPQHF TGTGCCACCTCTACAGGGTCCGGGCCTGGTGGGCCCCAGCATTTT
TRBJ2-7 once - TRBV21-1 CASSKALGRDRGYEQYF TGTGCCAGCAGCAAAGCGCTTGGTAGGGACAGGGGATACGAGCAGTACTTC
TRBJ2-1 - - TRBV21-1 CASRVGDRGCHEQFF TGTGCCAGCAGAGTCGGGGACAGGGGGTGCCATGAGCAGTTCTTC
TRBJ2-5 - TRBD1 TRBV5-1 CASSQPGTGSPNQETQYF TGCGCCAGCAGCCAGCCCGGGACAGGGTCGCCGAACCAAGAGACCCAGTACTTC
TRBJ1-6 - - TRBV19 CASSPQGDSPLHF TGTGCCAGTAGTCCCCAAGGGGATTCACCCCTCCACTTT
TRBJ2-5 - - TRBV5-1 CASSLEGGETQYF TGCGCCAGCAGCTTGGAAGGGGGGGAGACCCAGTACTTC
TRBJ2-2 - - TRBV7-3 CASSPGPNTGELFF TGTGCCAGCAGCCCGGGACCGAACACCGGGGAGCTGTTTTTT
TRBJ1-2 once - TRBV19 CASIRQKGIGGYTF TGTGCCAGTATCAGACAGAAGGGCATCGGGGGCTACACCTTC
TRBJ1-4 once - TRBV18 CASSLRTDNEKLFF TGTGCCAGCTCACTTCGGACGGATAATGAAAAACTGTTTTTT
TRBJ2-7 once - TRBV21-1 CAKNYIGRYF TGTGCCAAGAACTATATCGGAAGGTACTTC
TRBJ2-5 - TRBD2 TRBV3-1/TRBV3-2 CASSQGGTSIETQYF TGTGCCAGCAGCCAAGGGGGGACTAGCATTGAGACCCAGTACTTC
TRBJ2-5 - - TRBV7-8 CASSFLLETQYF TGTGCCAGCAGCTTTCTGTTGGAGACCCAGTACTTC
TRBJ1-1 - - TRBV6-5 CASRPRGGLTEAFF TGTGCCAGCAGACCTAGGGGTGGTCTCACTGAAGCTTTCTTT
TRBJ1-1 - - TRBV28 CASSLQERAFF TGTGCCAGCAGTTTACAGGAGAGGGCTTTCTTT
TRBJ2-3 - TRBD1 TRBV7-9 CASSSSGTGSRIRTDTQYF TGTGCCAGCAGCTCATCCGGGACAGGGTCCAGAATACGCACAGATACGCAGTATTTT
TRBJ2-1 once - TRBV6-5 CASRSGVGHNEQFF TGTGCCAGCAGATCTGGGGTTGGGCACAATGAGCAGTTCTTC
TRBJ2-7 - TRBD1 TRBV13 CASSNRDRSYEQYF TGTGCCAGCAGCAACCGGGACAGGTCCTACGAGCAGTACTTC
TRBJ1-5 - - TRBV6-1 CASSDTGLEQPQHF TGTGCCAGCAGTGATACAGGGCTTGAACAGCCCCAGCATTTT
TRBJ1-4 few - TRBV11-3 CASSPGPINEKLFF TGTGCCAGCTCCCCGGGACCGATTAATGAAAAACTGTTTTTT
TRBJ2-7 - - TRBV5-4 CASSPDQYEQYF TGTGCCAGCAGCCCTGACCAATACGAGCAGTACTTC
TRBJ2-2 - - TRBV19 CASNGQANTGELFF TGTGCCAGTAATGGTCAGGCGAACACCGGGGAGCTGTTTTTT
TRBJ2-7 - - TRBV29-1 CSAKESYEQYF TGCAGCGCCAAGGAATCCTACGAGCAGTACTTC
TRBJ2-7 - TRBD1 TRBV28 CASSSPPQTGGDSYEQYF TGTGCCAGCAGTTCCCCGCCCCAGACAGGGGGCGATTCTTACGAGCAGTACTTC
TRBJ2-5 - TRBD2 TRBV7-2 CASSPSLAGSLETQYF TGTGCCAGCAGCCCGAGCCTAGCGGGATCTTTAGAGACCCAGTACTTC
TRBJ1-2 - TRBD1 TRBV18 CASSPRGLAGGYGYTF TGTGCCAGCTCACCACGGGGTCTAGCAGGGGGCTATGGCTACACCTTC
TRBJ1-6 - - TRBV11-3 CASSLWSGGHSPLHF TGTGCCAGCAGCTTATGGTCAGGCGGACATTCACCCCTCCACTTT
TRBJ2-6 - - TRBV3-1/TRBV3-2 CASKQQGLSSGANVLTF TGTGCCAGCAAACAACAGGGACTGAGCTCTGGGGCCAACGTCCTGACTTTC
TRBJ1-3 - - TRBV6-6 CASSYSTDSGNTIYF TGTGCCAGCAGTTACTCGACAGACTCTGGAAACACCATATATTTT
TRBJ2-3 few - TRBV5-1 CASSLPGEPDTQYF TGCGCCAGCAGCTTGCCGGGGGAGCCAGATACGCAGTATTTT
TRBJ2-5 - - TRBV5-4 CASSLGPPRGETQYF TGTGCCAGCAGCTTGGGGCCGCCACGCGGAGAGACCCAGTACTTC
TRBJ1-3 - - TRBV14 CASSQALWSNTIYF TGTGCCAGCAGCCAAGCCCTTTGGAGTAACACCATATATTTT
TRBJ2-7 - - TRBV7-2 CASSLVGGSYEQYF TGTGCCAGCAGCTTAGTGGGCGGATCCTACGAGCAGTACTTC
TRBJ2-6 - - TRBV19 CASTRDGSGANVLTF TGTGCCAGTACCAGGGATGGTTCTGGGGCCAACGTCCTGACTTTC
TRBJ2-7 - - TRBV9 CASSVTDYEQYF TGTGCCAGCAGCGTGACCGACTACGAGCAGTACTTC
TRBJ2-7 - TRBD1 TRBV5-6 CASSRTPGQGVTYEQYF TGTGCCAGCAGCAGGACCCCGGGACAGGGGGTTACCTACGAGCAGTACTTC
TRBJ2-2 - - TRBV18 CASSPAGRSTGELFF TGTGCCAGCTCACCAGCGGGGCGCAGCACCGGGGAGCTGTTTTTT
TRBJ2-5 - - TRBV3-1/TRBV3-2 CASSQDLGGKTQYF TGTGCCAGCAGCCAAGATCTGGGCGGAAAGACCCAGTACTTC
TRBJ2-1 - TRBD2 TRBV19 CASSISSSGSPNEQFF TGTGCCAGTAGTATATCCTCCAGCGGGAGCCCAAATGAGCAGTTCTTC
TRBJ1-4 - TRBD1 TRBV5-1 CASSNDPAGGLSNEKLFF TGCGCCAGCAGCAATGATCCTGCAGGGGGCCTTTCTAATGAAAAACTGTTTTTT
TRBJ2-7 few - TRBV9 CASREARPYEQYF TGTGCCAGCAGGGAGGCACGTCCCTACGAGCAGTACTTC
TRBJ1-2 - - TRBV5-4 CASSFSLGGDYGYTF TGTGCCAGCAGCTTTTCTTTGGGGGGGGACTATGGCTACACCTTC
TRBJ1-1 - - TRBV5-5 CASSLPSVWVNTEAFF TGTGCCAGCAGCTTGCCGTCGGTGTGGGTGAACACTGAAGCTTTCTTT
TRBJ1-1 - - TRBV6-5 CASRGTNTEAFF TGTGCCAGCAGGGGGACAAACACTGAAGCTTTCTTT
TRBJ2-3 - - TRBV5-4 CASSFTDTQYF TGTGCCAGCAGCTTCACAGATACGCAGTATTTT
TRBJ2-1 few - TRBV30 CAWNRLRGLEQFF TGTGCCTGGAACCGACTCCGGGGTCTTGAGCAGTTCTTC
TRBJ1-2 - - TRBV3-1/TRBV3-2 CASSQVGAGYTF TGTGCCAGCAGCCAAGTGGGCGCTGGCTACACCTTC
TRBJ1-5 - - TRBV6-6 CASSVQGNQPQHF TGTGCCAGCAGCGTCCAGGGCAATCAGCCCCAGCATTTT
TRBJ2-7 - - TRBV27 CATGRDRRSYEQYF TGTGCCACCGGTCGGGACCGCAGGTCCTACGAGCAGTACTTC
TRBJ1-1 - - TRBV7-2 CASSNKKNTEAFF TGTGCCAGCAGCAATAAAAAAAACACTGAAGCTTTCTTT
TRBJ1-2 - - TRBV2 CASSEGEDYGYTF TGTGCCAGCAGTGAGGGAGAAGACTATGGCTACACCTTC
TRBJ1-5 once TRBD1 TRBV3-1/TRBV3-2 CASSLGTGAQPQHF TGTGCCAGCAGCCTTGGGACAGGGGCTCAGCCCCAGCATTTT
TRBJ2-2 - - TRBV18 CASSNGRANTGELFF TGTGCCAGCTCTAACGGACGCGCGAACACCGGGGAGCTGTTTTTT